Below, 2 T cell receptor beta chains from the same sample are listed, as sequenced in a study of blood T cell repertoires in COVID-19. TCRdb's copy holds only in-frame clones and misses some; the assay was immunoSEQ multiplex PCR. The data contain more than 85,000 clones, 80% to 95% of them singletons. Sequencing input: peripheral blood. Receptors were obtained from a woman between 50 and 59 years old with COVID-19, enrolled during active disease.

The chain links TRBV20-1 to TRBJ1-1, with D tentatively TRBD1 (5 bases). CDR1 is DFQATT and CDR2 is SNEGSKA in the germline V gene (reference sequence). Trimming cost V 2 bases and J 11 bases, with 12 bases left between them. This CDR3 has 11 residues. CDR3 bases: TGCAGTGCTAGAAAGGGGATAGATGCTTTCTTT. As protein: CSARKGIDAFF.

This chain connects TRBV5-8 to TRBJ1-5; D uncertain. Germline CDR1 and CDR2: SGHTS and YDEGEE. This CDR3 has 12 residues. V was pared by 4 bases and J by 6 bases, with 8 bases between. The CDR3 nucleotides read TGTGCCAGCAGCGGACTTTCTCAGCCCCAGCATTTT. This codes for CASSGLSQPQHF.